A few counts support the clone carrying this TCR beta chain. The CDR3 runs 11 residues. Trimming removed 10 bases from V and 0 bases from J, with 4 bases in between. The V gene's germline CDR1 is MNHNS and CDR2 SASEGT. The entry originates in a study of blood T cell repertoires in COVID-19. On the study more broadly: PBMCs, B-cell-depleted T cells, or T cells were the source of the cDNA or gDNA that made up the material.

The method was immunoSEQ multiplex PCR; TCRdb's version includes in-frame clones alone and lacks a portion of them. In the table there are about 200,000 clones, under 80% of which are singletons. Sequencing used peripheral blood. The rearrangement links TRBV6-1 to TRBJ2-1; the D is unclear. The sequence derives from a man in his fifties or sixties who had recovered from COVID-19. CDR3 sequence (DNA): TGTGCCATCGGCTCCTACAATGAGCAGTTCTTC. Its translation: CAIGSYNEQFF.